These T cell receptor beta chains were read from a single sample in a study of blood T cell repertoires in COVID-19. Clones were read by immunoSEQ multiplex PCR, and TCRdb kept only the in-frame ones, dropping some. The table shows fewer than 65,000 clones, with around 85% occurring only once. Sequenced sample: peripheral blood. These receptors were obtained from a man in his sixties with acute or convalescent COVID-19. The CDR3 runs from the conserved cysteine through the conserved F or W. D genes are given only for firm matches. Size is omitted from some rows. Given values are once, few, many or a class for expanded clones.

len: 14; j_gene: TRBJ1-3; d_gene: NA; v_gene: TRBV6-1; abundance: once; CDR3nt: TGTGCCAGCAGTGAAGGCAGCTCTGGAAACACCATATATTTT; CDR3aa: CASSEGSSGNTIYF
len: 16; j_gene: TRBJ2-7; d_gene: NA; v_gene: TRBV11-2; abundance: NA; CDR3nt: TGTGCCAGCAGTTTGGGGGCGCTCAGTGGTACCTACGAGCAGTACTTC; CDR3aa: CASSLGALSGTYEQYF
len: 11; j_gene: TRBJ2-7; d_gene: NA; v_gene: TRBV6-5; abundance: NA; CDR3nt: TGTGCCAGCAGCCCCAGACTACAGCAGTACTTC; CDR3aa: CASSPRLQQYF
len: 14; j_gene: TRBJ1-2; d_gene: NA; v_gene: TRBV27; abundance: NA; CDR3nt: TGTGCCAGCAGTTTAACCAGGGGCAACCATGGCTACACCTTC; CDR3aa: CASSLTRGNHGYTF
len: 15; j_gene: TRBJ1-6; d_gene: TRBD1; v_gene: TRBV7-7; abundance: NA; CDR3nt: TGTGCTAGCAGCTTGGACAGGGCCCCTAATTCACCCCTCCACTTT; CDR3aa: CASSLDRAPNSPLHF
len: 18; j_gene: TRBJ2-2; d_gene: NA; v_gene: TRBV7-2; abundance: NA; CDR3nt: TGTGCCAGCAGCTTAGCGAGGTACCCGGCCGGTAGCACCGGGGAGCTGTTTTTT; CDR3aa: CASSLARYPAGSTGELFF
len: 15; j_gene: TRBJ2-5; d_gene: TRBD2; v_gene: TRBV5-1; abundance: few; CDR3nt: TGCGCCAGCAGCTTGGCCGGGACTAGTCAAGAGACCCAGTACTTC; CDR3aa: CASSLAGTSQETQYF
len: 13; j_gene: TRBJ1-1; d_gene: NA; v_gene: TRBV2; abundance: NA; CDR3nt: TGTGCCAGCAGTTTCGCACTCAACACTGAAGCTTTCTTT; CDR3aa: CASSFALNTEAFF
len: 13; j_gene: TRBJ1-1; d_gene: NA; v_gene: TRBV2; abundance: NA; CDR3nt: TGTGCCAGCAGTGAAAGGGATTCTGGGAGGGCTTTCTTT; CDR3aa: CASSERDSGRAFF
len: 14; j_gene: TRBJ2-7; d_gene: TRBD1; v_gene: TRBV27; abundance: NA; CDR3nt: TGTGCCAGCAGCCTCCGGGACAGCTTCGACGAGCAGTACTTC; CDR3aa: CASSLRDSFDEQYF
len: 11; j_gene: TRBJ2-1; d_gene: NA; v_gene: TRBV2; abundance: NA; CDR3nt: TGTGCCAGCAGCCCTTTTGTTGAGCAGTTCTTC; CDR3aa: CASSPFVEQFF
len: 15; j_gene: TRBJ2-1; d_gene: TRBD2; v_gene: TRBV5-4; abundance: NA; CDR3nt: TGTGCCAGCAGCTCACTAGCGGGGGGCTACAATGAGCAGTTCTTC; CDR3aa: CASSSLAGGYNEQFF
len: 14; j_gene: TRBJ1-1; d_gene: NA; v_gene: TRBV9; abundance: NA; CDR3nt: TGTGCCAGCAGCCTCGGACAGTGGAACACTGAAGCTTTCTTT; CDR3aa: CASSLGQWNTEAFF
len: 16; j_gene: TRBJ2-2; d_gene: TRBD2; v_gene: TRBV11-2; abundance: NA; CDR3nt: TGTGCCAGCAGCTTTCGACTAGCGGGTAACACCGGGGAGCTGTTTTTT; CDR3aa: CASSFRLAGNTGELFF
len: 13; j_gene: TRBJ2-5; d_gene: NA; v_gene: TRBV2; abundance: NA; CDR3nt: TGTGCCAGCAGTCGGGGTAGCCAAGAGACCCAGTACTTC; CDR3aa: CASSRGSQETQYF
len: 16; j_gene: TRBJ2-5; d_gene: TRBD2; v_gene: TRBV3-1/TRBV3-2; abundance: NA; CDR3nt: TGTGCCAGCAGCGCCGGGACTAGCGGGTACCAAGAGACCCAGTACTTC; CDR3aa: CASSAGTSGYQETQYF
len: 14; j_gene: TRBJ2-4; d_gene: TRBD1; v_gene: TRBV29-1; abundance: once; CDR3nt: TGCAGCGTTGGGGACAGGGGGCGTTCGAACATTCAGTACTTC; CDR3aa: CSVGDRGRSNIQYF
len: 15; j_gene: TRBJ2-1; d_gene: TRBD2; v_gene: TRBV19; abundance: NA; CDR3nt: TGTGCCAGTAGTATAATGGCTAGCGGGAGACGTGAGCAGTTCTTC; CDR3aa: CASSIMASGRREQFF
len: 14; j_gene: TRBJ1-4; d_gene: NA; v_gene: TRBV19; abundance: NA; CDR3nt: TGTGCCAGTCGAACAGTGTTTACTTCTGAAAAACTGTTTTTT; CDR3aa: CASRTVFTSEKLFF
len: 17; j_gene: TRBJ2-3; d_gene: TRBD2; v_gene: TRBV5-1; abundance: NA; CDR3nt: TGCGCCAGCAGCGTTCCTTTTAGCGGGAGCAGCACAGATACGCAGTATTTT; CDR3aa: CASSVPFSGSSTDTQYF
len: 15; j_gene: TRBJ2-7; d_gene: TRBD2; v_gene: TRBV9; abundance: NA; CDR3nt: TGTGCCAGCAGCGCAGCCCCGGGAGGGCCGCACGAGCAGTACTTC; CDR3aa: CASSAAPGGPHEQYF
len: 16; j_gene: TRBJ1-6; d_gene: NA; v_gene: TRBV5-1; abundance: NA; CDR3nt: TGCGCCAGCAGCCCAACAGGGAGCTCCTATAATTCACCCCTCCACTTT; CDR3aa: CASSPTGSSYNSPLHF
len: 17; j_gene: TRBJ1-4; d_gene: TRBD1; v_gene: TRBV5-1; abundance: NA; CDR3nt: TGCGCCAGCAGCTTGAGGGCGACAGGGGGCGCTGGGGAAAAACTGTTTTTT; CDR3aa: CASSLRATGGAGEKLFF
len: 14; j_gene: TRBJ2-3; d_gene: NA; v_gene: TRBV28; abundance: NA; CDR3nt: TGTGCCAGCAGCCACAGGCCTAGCACAGATACGCAGTATTTT; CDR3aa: CASSHRPSTDTQYF
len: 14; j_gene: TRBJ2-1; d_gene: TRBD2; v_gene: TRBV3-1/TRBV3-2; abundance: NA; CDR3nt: TGTGCCAGCAGACCTAGCGGGAGGGCGAATGAGCAGTTCTTC; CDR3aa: CASRPSGRANEQFF
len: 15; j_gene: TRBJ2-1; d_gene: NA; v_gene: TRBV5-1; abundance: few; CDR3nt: TGCGCCAGCAGCTCTCAGGGTGACGCCTACAATGAGCAGTTCTTC; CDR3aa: CASSSQGDAYNEQFF
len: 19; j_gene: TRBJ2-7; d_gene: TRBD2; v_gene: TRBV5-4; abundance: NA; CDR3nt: TGTGCCAGCAGCTCCGCCCCGCTAGCGGGAGGGCGGGGGTACGGTGAGCAGTACTTC; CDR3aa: CASSSAPLAGGRGYGEQYF
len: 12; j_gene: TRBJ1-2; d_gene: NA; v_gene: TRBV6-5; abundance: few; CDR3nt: TGTGCCAGCAGGCTTCATGGCGGAGGCTACACCTTC; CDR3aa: CASRLHGGGYTF
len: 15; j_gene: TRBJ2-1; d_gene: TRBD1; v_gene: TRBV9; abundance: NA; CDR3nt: TGTGCCAGCAGCGTAGCAGGGGACAGCTACAATGAGCAGTTCTTC; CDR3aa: CASSVAGDSYNEQFF
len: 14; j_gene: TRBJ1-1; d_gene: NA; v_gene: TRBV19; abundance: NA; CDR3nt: TGTGCCAGTATCAGCTCCCTGGCGGACACTGAAGCTTTCTTT; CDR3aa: CASISSLADTEAFF
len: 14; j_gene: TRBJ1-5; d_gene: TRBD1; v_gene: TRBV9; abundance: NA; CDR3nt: TGTGCCAGCAGCGCCAGGGGACAGGGGGAACCCCAGCATTTT; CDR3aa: CASSARGQGEPQHF
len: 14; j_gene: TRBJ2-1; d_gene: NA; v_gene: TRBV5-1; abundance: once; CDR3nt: TGCGCCAGCAGCTCGCGGACAGATTCCAATGAGCAGTTCTTC; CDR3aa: CASSSRTDSNEQFF
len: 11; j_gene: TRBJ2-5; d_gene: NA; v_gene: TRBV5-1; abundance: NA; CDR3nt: TGCGCCAGCGGGCCCCAAGAGACCCAGTACTTC; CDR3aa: CASGPQETQYF
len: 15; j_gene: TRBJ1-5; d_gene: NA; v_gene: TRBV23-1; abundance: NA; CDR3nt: TGCGCCAGCAGTCAATCAAAGGGACATCACCAGCCCCAGCATTTT; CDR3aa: CASSQSKGHHQPQHF
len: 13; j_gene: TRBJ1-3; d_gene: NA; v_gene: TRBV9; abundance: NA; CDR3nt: TGTGCCAGCAGACAGAGCTCTGGAAACACCATATATTTT; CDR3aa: CASRQSSGNTIYF
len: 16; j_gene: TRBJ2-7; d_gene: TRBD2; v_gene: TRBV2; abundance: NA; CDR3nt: TGTGCCAGCAGTGGAACTAGCGGGAGGGGTTCCTACGAGCAGTACTTC; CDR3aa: CASSGTSGRGSYEQYF
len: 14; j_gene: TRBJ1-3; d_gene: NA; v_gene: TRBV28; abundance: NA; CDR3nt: TGTGCCAGCAGTTTCCGGGACTGGGGAAACACCATATATTTT; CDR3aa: CASSFRDWGNTIYF
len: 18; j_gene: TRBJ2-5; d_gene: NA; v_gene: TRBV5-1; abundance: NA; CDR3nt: TGCGCCAGCAGCTGGCAGACCTGGACAGCAAGCCGACAAGAGACCCAGTACTTC; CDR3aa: CASSWQTWTASRQETQYF
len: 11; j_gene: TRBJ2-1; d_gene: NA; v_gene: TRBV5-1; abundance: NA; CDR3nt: TGCGCCAGCAGCGAATCGAGTGAGCAGTTCTTC; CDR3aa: CASSESSEQFF
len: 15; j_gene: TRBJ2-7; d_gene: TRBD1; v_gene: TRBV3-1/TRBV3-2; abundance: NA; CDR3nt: TGTGCCAGCAGCCAGGACAGGGGGCGGGCGTACGAGCAGTACTTC; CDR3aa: CASSQDRGRAYEQYF
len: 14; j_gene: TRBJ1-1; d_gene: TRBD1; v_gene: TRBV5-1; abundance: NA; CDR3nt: TGCGCCAGCAGCGGAACAGGGGCGGGCACTGAAGCTTTCTTT; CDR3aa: CASSGTGAGTEAFF
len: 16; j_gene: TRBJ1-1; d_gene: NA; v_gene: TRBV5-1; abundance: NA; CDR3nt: TGCGCCAGCAGCTTGGGCCCAGGGGATGTGGGCACTGAAGCTTTCTTT; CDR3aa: CASSLGPGDVGTEAFF
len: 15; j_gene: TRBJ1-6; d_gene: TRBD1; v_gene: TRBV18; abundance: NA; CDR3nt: TGTGCCAGCTCACTAGGGACAGGGGGCCAGGCACCCCTCCACTTT; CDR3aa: CASSLGTGGQAPLHF
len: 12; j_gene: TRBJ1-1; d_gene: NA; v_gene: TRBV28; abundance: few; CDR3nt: TGTGCCAGCACGGACACGGACACTGAAGCTTTCTTT; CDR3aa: CASTDTDTEAFF
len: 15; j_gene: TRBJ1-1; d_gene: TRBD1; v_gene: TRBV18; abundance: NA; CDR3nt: TGTGCCAGCTCTTCCGACAGGGTCCAATACACTGAAGCTTTCTTT; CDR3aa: CASSSDRVQYTEAFF
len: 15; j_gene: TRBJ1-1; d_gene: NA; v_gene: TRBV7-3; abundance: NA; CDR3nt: TGTGCCAGCAGCGGGACTGGAGGAGGGAACACTGAAGCTTTCTTT; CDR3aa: CASSGTGGGNTEAFF
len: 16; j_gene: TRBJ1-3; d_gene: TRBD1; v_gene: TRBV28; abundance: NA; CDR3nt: TGTGCCAGCAGTCGGACAGGGGAAGTTTCTGGAAACACCATATATTTT; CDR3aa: CASSRTGEVSGNTIYF
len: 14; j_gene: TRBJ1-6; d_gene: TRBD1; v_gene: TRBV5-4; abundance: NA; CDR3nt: TGTGCCAGCAGCTTGGGGGACAGGAATTCACCCCTCCACTTT; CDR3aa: CASSLGDRNSPLHF
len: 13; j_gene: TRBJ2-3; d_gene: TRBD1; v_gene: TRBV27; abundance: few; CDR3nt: TGTGCCAGCAGCGACAGGGGGCAAGATACGCAGTATTTT; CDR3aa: CASSDRGQDTQYF
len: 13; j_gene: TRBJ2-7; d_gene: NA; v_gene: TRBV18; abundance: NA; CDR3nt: TGTGCCAGCTCACTAGCGCAGTCCTACGAGCAGTACTTC; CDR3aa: CASSLAQSYEQYF
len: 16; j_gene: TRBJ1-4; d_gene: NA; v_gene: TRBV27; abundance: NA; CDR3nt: TGTGCCAGCAGTTTAGTGGCCCCGACTCGGCGGGAAAAACTGTTTTTT; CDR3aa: CASSLVAPTRREKLFF
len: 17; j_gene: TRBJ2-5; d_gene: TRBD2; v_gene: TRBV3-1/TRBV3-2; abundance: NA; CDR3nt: TGTGCCAGCAGCCCCCGTCGTGGACTAGCGTACCAAGAGACCCAGTACTTC; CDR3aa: CASSPRRGLAYQETQYF
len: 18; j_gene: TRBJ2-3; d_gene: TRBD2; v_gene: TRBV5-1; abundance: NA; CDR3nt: TGCGCCAGCAGCTTGGCCGGTAGGGGACTAGGTGGCACAGATACGCAGTATTTT; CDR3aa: CASSLAGRGLGGTDTQYF
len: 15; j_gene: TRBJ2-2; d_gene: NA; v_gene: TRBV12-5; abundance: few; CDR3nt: TGTGCTAGTGGTTTGGTGGTAGCAAGTACCGGGGAGCTGTTTTTT; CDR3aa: CASGLVVASTGELFF
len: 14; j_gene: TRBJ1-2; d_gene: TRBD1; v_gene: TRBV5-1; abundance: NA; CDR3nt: TGCGCCAGCAGCCTCTTCACAGGGGAAGTTGGCTACACCTTC; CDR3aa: CASSLFTGEVGYTF